These T cell receptor beta chains were read from a single sample in a study of CD8+ T cells in alopecia areata. Assay: immunoSEQ multiplex PCR; the TCRdb copy retains only in-frame clones and omits some. This sample carries some 180,000 clones, about 47% of them seen once, and the ten largest clones take 10%. Sample: CD8+ T cells sorted from blood, taken between weeks 51 and 54, from a patient treated with tofacitinib. Receptors were obtained from a human donor with alopecia areata. CDR3s include the opening cysteine and the closing phenylalanine or tryptophan. A D gene is named only where the DNA matches it firmly. Rows may omit the clone size; those that give it use once, few, many or a size class.

cdr3_length	j_call	v_call	d_call	clone_size	cdr3_aa	cdr3_nt
14	TRBJ2-5	TRBV19	-	-	CASSILDRKETQYF	TGTGCCAGTAGTATCCTAGACAGAAAAGAGACCCAGTACTTC
14	TRBJ2-5	TRBV6-5	TRBD2	-	CASRTSGRQETQYF	TGTGCCAGCAGGACTAGCGGGCGCCAAGAGACCCAGTACTTC
11	TRBJ2-7	TRBV2	-	once	CASCTAYEQYF	TGTGCCAGCTGTACAGCCTACGAGCAGTACTTC
15	TRBJ2-5	TRBV30	-	-	CAWIHFGGGQETQYF	TGTGCCTGGATTCACTTTGGGGGTGGCCAAGAGACCCAGTACTTC
13	TRBJ2-5	TRBV7-7	-	-	CASSYGHQETQYF	TGTGCTAGCAGCTACGGGCACCAAGAGACCCAGTACTTC
14	TRBJ2-5	TRBV7-2	-	-	CASSPGTYRETQYF	TGTGCCAGCAGCCCCGGGACTTACAGAGAGACCCAGTACTTC
11	TRBJ2-7	TRBV30	-	few	CAWSGGIEQYF	TGTGCCTGGAGTGGAGGAATCGAGCAGTACTTC
14	TRBJ2-7	TRBV29-1	TRBD2	-	CSVGTREGSYEQYF	TGCAGCGTTGGCACCCGGGAGGGCTCCTACGAGCAGTACTTC
16	TRBJ2-3	TRBV7-9	TRBD2	few	CASRAYMGLAGDTQYF	TGTGCCAGCAGAGCTTATATGGGACTAGCTGGAGATACGCAGTATTTT
13	TRBJ1-3	TRBV10-3	-	few	CAMAGGAGNTIYF	TGTGCCATGGCCGGGGGGGCTGGAAACACCATATATTTT
17	TRBJ2-7	TRBV5-1	TRBD1	-	CASSLEGQPQTSYEQYF	TGCGCCAGCAGCTTGGAGGGACAGCCGCAAACCTCCTACGAGCAGTACTTC
13	TRBJ2-7	TRBV30	-	-	CALTPPGAYEQYF	TGTGCCCTTACCCCCCCAGGCGCCTACGAGCAGTACTTC
13	TRBJ2-1	TRBV29-1	TRBD2	-	CSVVGGDHNEQFF	TGCAGCGTTGTGGGGGGGGACCACAATGAGCAGTTCTTC
12	TRBJ1-6	TRBV6-6	-	-	CASKGYNSPLHF	TGTGCCAGCAAAGGGTATAATTCACCCCTCCACTTT
16	TRBJ2-7	TRBV23-1	TRBD1	few	CASRRDRDRDTYEQYF	TGCGCCAGCAGACGAGATAGGGACAGGGACACCTACGAGCAGTACTTC
19	TRBJ2-2	TRBV4-2	TRBD2	-	CASSQVPRGLAKETGELFF	TGTGCCAGCAGCCAAGTTCCGAGGGGACTAGCGAAGGAGACCGGGGAGCTGTTTTTT
13	TRBJ2-7	TRBV13	-	few	CASSINQGYEQYF	TGTGCCAGCAGCATCAACCAGGGGTACGAGCAGTACTTC
12	TRBJ2-5	TRBV14	-	few	CASSIYLETQYF	TGTGCCAGCAGCATCTACCTAGAGACCCAGTACTTC
13	TRBJ1-1	TRBV18	-	-	CASSPLDSLEAFF	TGTGCCAGCTCACCGTTGGACAGCCTAGAAGCTTTCTTT
13	TRBJ1-2	TRBV30	-	-	CAWSAPDRYGYTF	TGTGCCTGGAGTGCACCTGACCGGTATGGCTACACCTTC
14	TRBJ2-7	TRBV6-5	-	-	CASSKGELDYEQYF	TGTGCCAGCAGTAAGGGGGAGCTAGACTACGAGCAGTACTTC
14	TRBJ2-7	TRBV5-6	TRBD1	once	CASSARTGGDEQYF	TGTGCCAGCTCCGCGAGGACAGGTGGCGACGAGCAGTACTTC
15	TRBJ1-6	TRBV10-3	TRBD1	few	CAISEAGGDNSPLHF	TGTGCCATCAGTGAGGCAGGGGGTGATAATTCACCCCTCCACTTT
16	TRBJ2-5	TRBV7-9	TRBD1	once	CASSLLLLDRGETQYF	TGTGCCAGCAGCTTACTCCTATTAGACAGGGGAGAGACCCAGTACTTC
13	TRBJ1-1	TRBV4-2	-	-	CASSQAGNPEAFF	TGTGCCAGCAGCCAAGCAGGGAACCCTGAAGCTTTCTTT
13	TRBJ1-3	TRBV5-1	-	-	CASSLESGNTIYF	TGCGCCAGCAGCTTGGAGTCTGGAAACACCATATATTTT
14	TRBJ2-7	TRBV6-5	TRBD2	-	CASSSLAGGGEQYF	TGTGCCAGCAGTTCACTAGCGGGGGGTGGCGAGCAGTACTTC
11	TRBJ2-1	TRBV10-3	-	-	CAIKGDNEQFF	TGTGCCATCAAGGGCGACAATGAGCAGTTCTTC
14	TRBJ1-1	TRBV4-1	-	-	CASSPWGQRTEAFF	TGCGCCAGCAGCCCGTGGGGCCAGAGGACTGAAGCTTTCTTT
16	TRBJ1-2	TRBV5-6	-	few	CASSLPTGKSHYGYTF	TGTGCCAGCAGCTTGCCAACGGGGAAGTCCCACTATGGCTACACCTTC
14	TRBJ1-1	TRBV5-6	-	-	CASSQAATNTEAFF	TGTGCCAGCAGCCAGGCAGCTACGAACACTGAAGCTTTCTTT
13	TRBJ1-1	TRBV15	-	-	CATSREGNTEAFF	TGTGCCACCAGCAGAGAGGGAAACACTGAAGCTTTCTTT
16	TRBJ2-7	TRBV27	TRBD1	-	CASSLPKGAPPYEQYF	TGTGCCAGCAGTTTACCCAAGGGGGCCCCCCCCTACGAGCAGTACTTC
15	TRBJ1-5	TRBV27	-	few	CASSAGSIANQPQHF	TGTGCCAGCAGTGCCGGGTCGATCGCCAATCAGCCCCAGCATTTT
15	TRBJ2-5	TRBV7-3	TRBD1	-	CASSLGQGARETQYF	TGTGCCAGCAGCTTAGGGCAGGGGGCGCGTGAGACCCAGTACTTC
14	TRBJ2-7	TRBV15	TRBD1	-	CATNPDRGPYEQYF	TGTGCCACCAACCCGGACAGGGGGCCCTACGAGCAGTACTTC
12	TRBJ1-1	TRBV29-1	-	-	CSGRQTNTEAFF	TGCAGCGGGAGACAAACGAACACTGAAGCTTTCTTT
14	TRBJ2-7	TRBV27	TRBD1	few	CASSRQGVTYEQYF	TGTGCCAGCAGCCGACAGGGAGTAACCTACGAGCAGTACTTC
11	TRBJ2-4	TRBV20-1	-	-	CSAVSNSIQYF	TGCAGTGCTGTATCCAACAGCATTCAGTACTTC
12	TRBJ2-7	TRBV5-4	-	-	CASSYGSYEQYF	TGTGCCAGCAGTTACGGTTCCTACGAGCAGTACTTC
15	TRBJ2-7	TRBV11-2	-	-	CASSFRGGGADEQYF	TGTGCCAGCAGCTTCCGCGGGGGCGGGGCCGACGAGCAGTACTTC
14	TRBJ2-7	TRBV7-6	-	-	CASSGEGALYEQYF	TGTGCCAGCAGCGGGGAAGGGGCCCTATACGAGCAGTACTTC
15	TRBJ1-3	TRBV13	TRBD1	few	CASSPGTGERNTIYF	TGTGCCAGCAGTCCCGGGACAGGCGAAAGAAACACCATATATTTT
16	TRBJ2-3	TRBV7-7	TRBD2	-	CASSPPGTSVTDTQYF	TGTGCTAGCAGCCCGCCAGGGACTAGTGTAACAGATACGCAGTATTTT
12	TRBJ1-6	TRBV19	TRBD1	once	CASRTGDSPLHF	TGTGCCAGTAGGACAGGGGATTCACCCCTCCACTTT
14	TRBJ2-7	TRBV5-6	-	few	CASSSGVSSYEQYF	TGTGCCAGCAGCTCAGGGGTTTCATCCTACGAGCAGTACTTC
15	TRBJ2-7	TRBV4-1	TRBD1	once	CASSQGQGAQHEQYF	TGCGCCAGCAGCCAAGGTCAGGGGGCGCAGCACGAGCAGTACTTC
16	TRBJ1-6	TRBV7-8	-	-	CASSPGVRDYNSPLHF	TGTGCCAGCAGCCCCGGGGTGAGGGATTATAATTCACCCCTCCACTTT
14	TRBJ1-6	TRBV27	-	few	CASSFLQGGSPLHF	TGTGCCAGCAGTTTCCTACAGGGAGGCTCACCCCTCCACTTT
15	TRBJ2-3	TRBV6-6	TRBD1	few	CASSPGTGGTDTQYF	TGTGCCAGCAGCCCCGGGACAGGGGGCACAGATACGCAGTATTTT
14	TRBJ1-1	TRBV15	-	few	CATSSPTGMAEAFF	TGTGCCACCAGCAGTCCGACAGGAATGGCTGAAGCTTTCTTT
12	TRBJ2-5	TRBV9	-	-	CASSENQETQYF	TGTGCCAGCAGCGAAAACCAAGAGACCCAGTACTTC
12	TRBJ2-7	TRBV27	-	few	CASSLRGYEQYF	TGTGCCAGCAGTTTAAGAGGGTACGAGCAGTACTTC